These 29 T cell receptor beta chains share one sample of origin, sequenced in a study of beta chain features in type 1 diabetes. Isolated RNA was reverse transcribed in full, so expressed TCRB transcripts were sequenced. Assay: immunoSEQ multiplex PCR; the TCRdb copy retains only in-frame clones and omits some. The repertoire includes 390,000 or so clones, 14% of them detected once, and around 0.035% sits in the top ten. The sample consisted of naive CD4+ T cells from blood. These receptors all come from a man aged 25-40 years in good health.

This chain uses TRBV27 with TRBJ2-7; 8 bases fit TRBD1. The CDR3 is 14 residues long. Trimming removed 6 bases from V and 2 bases from J; junction bases left unmatched: 6. Germline V CDR1 and CDR2: MNHEY, SMNVEV (reference sequence). The CDR3 nucleotides read TGTGCCAGCAGGCGACAGGGGTCGCCCTACGAGCAGTACGTC. Its protein product is CASRRQGSPYEQYV.

The sample holds a few counts of this clone. V gene TRBV29-1 combines with J gene TRBJ1-2; maybe TRBD1 (5 bases). CDR1 is SQVTM and CDR2 is ANQGSEA in the germline V gene. The V and J ends lost 3 bases and 8 bases respectively, with 16 bases between them. The CDR3 runs 13 residues. The CDR3 sequence: CSVELGLGLGYTF. DNA of the CDR3: TGCAGCGTTGAGCTGGGTTTGGGGCTGGGCTACACCTTC.

This clone occurred a few times. The chain links TRBV7-3 to TRBJ2-1, with 8 positions matching TRBD2. Losses at the gene ends were 1 base for V and 0 bases for J; bases not matched to a gene: 2. This CDR3 comprises 16 residues. The germline CDR1 and CDR2 sequences are SGHTA and FQGTGA. The CDR3 spells CASSLIGTSSYNEQFF. The CDR3 coding sequence is TGTGCCAGCAGCTTAATAGGGACTAGCTCCTACAATGAGCAGTTCTTC.

This clone was picked up a small number of times. The chain uses TRBV10-3 and TRBJ2-3; D is possibly TRBD1 (6 bases). Germline V gives CDR1 ENHRY, CDR2 SYGVKD. CDR3 length: 14 residues. V lost 6 bases to trimming and J lost 2 bases, with 12 bases between them. CDR3 nucleotide sequence: TGTGCCATCAGGCCACAGGGTCTCACAGATACGCAGTATTTT. Its translation is CAIRPQGLTDTQYF.

The rearrangement uses TRBV5-4 and TRBJ2-7; perhaps TRBD2 as D (5 bases). This CDR3 contains 11 residues. The V end was cut by 5 bases, the J end by 3 bases, with 6 bases between. Germline V gives CDR1 SGHNT, CDR2 YYREEE (reference sequence). CDR3 DNA: TGTGCCAGCAGTCGGGACTACGAGCAGTACTTC. Protein product: CASSRDYEQYF.

This chain uses TRBV4-2 with TRBJ1-1, with D perhaps matching TRBD1 (5 bases). V was cut by 3 bases and J by 2 bases, with 10 bases left in between. Germline V gene sequence: CDR1 LGHNA, CDR2 YNFKEQ. CDR3 length equals 14 residues. CDR3 sequence: CASSQSDTNTEAFF. CDR3 sequence (DNA): TGTGCCAGCAGCCAGTCGGACACAAACACTGAAGCTTTCTTT.

CDR3 sequence reads: CAWSVRIPLLAVAGDTQYF. In nucleotides, the CDR3 is TGTGCCTGGAGTGTACGAATACCCCTACTAGCGGTGGCGGGAGATACGCAGTATTTT. The chain couples TRBV30 to TRBJ2-3, with 8 bases matching TRBD2. Trimming at V came to 0 bases and at J to 5 bases, leaving 19 bases not matched to a gene. The CDR3 covers 19 residues. The V gene's germline CDR1 is GTSNPN and CDR2 SVGIG (reference sequence).

The chain couples TRBV7-2 to TRBJ2-3, with 11 bases identical to TRBD2. The CDR3 extends over 12 amino acids. Germline CDR1 SGHTA, CDR2 FQGNSA. The CDR3 region has the DNA TGTGGGACTAGCGGGTTATCAGATACGCAGTATTTT. Residues: CGTSGLSDTQYF.

The gene calls are TRBV27 and TRBJ2-1, with 13 nucleotides matching TRBD2. V shed 7 bases, J shed 4 bases, and the junction held 7 bases outside the gene matches. CDR3 length: 16 residues. Germline CDR1 and CDR2: MNHEY and SMNVEV (reference sequence). DNA of the CDR3: TGTGCCAGCATTCCCCGACTAGCGGGGGGTTACAATGAGCAGTTCTTC. Amino acids: CASIPRLAGGYNEQFF.

With respect to this clone: The junction differs from germline at one of its ends, possibly a read error. V and J are TRBV5-4 and TRBJ1-2; 7 bases are shared with TRBD1. CDR3 length: 15 amino acids. Germline lookup yields CDR1 SGHNT and CDR2 YYREEE (reference sequence). The CDR3 nucleotides are TGTGCCAGCAGAGTGGGGACAGAAGACTACTATCGCTACACCTTC. Translating gives CASRVGTEDYYRYTF.

The chain combines TRBV10-1 with TRBJ2-5, with 7 bases that match TRBD1. The germline gives CDR1 WNHNN, CDR2 SYGVQD (reference sequence). The CDR3 totals 14 residues. The J segment lost 4 bases and the V segment lost 2 bases, leaving 4 bases of the junction unmatched. The CDR3 loop reads CASSETGVRETQYF. The DNA of the CDR3 is TGCGCCAGCAGTGAGACAGGGGTACGAGAGACCCAGTACTTC.

At least ten counts were recorded for this clone. The rearrangement links TRBV7-9 to TRBJ2-5, with 14 bases aligning to TRBD2. The ends lost 10 bases at V and 4 bases at J; junction bases unmatched: 8. Germline loops: CDR1 SEHNR, CDR2 FQNEAQ (reference sequence). The CDR3 totals 15 residues. DNA of the CDR3: TGTGCCACCGCGGGGACTAGCGGGAGCCGAGAGACCCAGTACTTC. This translates into CATAGTSGSRETQYF.

A few counts support this clone. This rearrangement joins TRBV6-6 to TRBJ2-7; 8 nucleotides agree with TRBD2. Germline V gives CDR1 MNHNY, CDR2 SVGAGI (reference sequence). V was pared by 6 bases and J by 3 bases, with 7 bases of the junction left unmatched. The CDR3 has 14 amino acids. CDR3 sequence: CASSQAGVFYEQYV. The CDR3 region has the DNA TGTGCCAGCAGCCAAGCGGGAGTTTTCTACGAGCAGTACGTC.

The gene calls are TRBV10-3 and TRBJ2-1, with TRBD2 matching over 8 bases. The CDR3 sequence is 13 residues long. Germline V gene data show CDR1 as ENHRY and CDR2 as SYGVKD. The V and J ends lost 11 bases and 9 bases, in that order; junction bases with no gene match: 12. In DNA form, the CDR3 reads TGTGCCGGCTCCGGGACTAGTTCGACTGAGCAGTTCTTC. Residues: CAGSGTSSTEQFF.

In this sample, this clone turned up a few times. The V gene is TRBV7-6, the J gene TRBJ1-2, with D possibly TRBD1 on 5 matching bases. Germline V CDR1 and CDR2: SGHVS, FNYEAQ. Trimming left V 1 base short and J 7 bases short, with 13 bases between. The CDR3 covers 14 residues. CDR3 sequence reads: CASSLVPATGGYTF. DNA of the CDR3: TGTGCCAGCAGCTTAGTTCCGGCTACAGGTGGCTACACCTTC.

This clone was seen a few times. The chain combines TRBV7-2 with TRBJ1-1; D is uncertain. Germline CDR1 and CDR2: SGHTA and FQGNSA. The CDR3 is 11 residues long. Trimming took off 5 bases at V and 7 bases at J, with 8 bases between the two ends. The CDR3 spells CASSPRIEAFF. CDR3 nucleotides: TGTGCCAGCAGCCCCAGAATTGAAGCTTTCTTT.

This chain uses TRBV7-9 with TRBJ2-1; TRBD2 aligns across 15 bases. This CDR3 region has 16 residues. The trim removed 1 base at V and 13 bases at J, leaving 8 bases unmatched. CDR1 and CDR2 (germline): SEHNR, FQNEAQ (reference sequence). This CDR3 is CASSLGAGLAGGPQFF. The CDR3 DNA sequence: TGTGCCAGCAGCTTAGGTGCAGGACTAGCGGGAGGGCCACAGTTCTTC. The whole variable domain, remainder taken from reference TRBV7-9 and TRBJ2-1, is DTGVSQNPRHKITKRGQNVTFRCDPISEHNRLYWYRQTLGQGPEFLTYFQNEAQLEKSRLLSDRFSAERPKGSFSTLEIQRTEQGDSAMYLCASSLGAGLAGGPQFFGPGTRLTVL.

The rearrangement joins TRBV4-3 to TRBJ2-5, with 10 bases fitting TRBD2. This CDR3 is built from 17 residues. Per the germline V gene, CDR1 is LGHNA and CDR2 is YSLEER. Unmatched junction bases numbered 10, after V lost 0 bases and J lost 6 bases. CDR3 DNA sequence: TGCGCCAGCAGCCAAGATTGGAGAGCGGGGGGGCCGAAGACCCAGTACTTC. This codes for CASSQDWRAGGPKTQYF.

This clone occurred a few times. V and J are TRBV6-1 and TRBJ2-1; D uncertain. This CDR3 has 15 amino acids. V dropped 3 bases and J dropped 0 bases, with 9 bases sitting between them. CDR1 is MNHNS and CDR2 is SASEGT in the germline V gene. The DNA for the CDR3 is TGTGCCAGCAGTGAGCGGCTACACTCCTACAATGAGCAGTTCTTC. It specifies CASSERLHSYNEQFF.

This chain connects TRBV11-2 to TRBJ2-5; D is ambiguous. The CDR3 length is 13 residues. Germline-derived CDR1 and CDR2 are SGHAT and FQNNGV. V dropped 7 bases and J dropped 4 bases, with 13 bases sitting between them. CDR3 DNA: TGTGCCAGCACACCCAGCCCCGGAGAGACCCAGTACTTC. Its translation: CASTPSPGETQYF.

This chain joins TRBV4-3 and TRBJ1-1; D perhaps matches TRBD1 (5 bases). V was shortened by 3 bases and J by 14 bases, with 16 bases between the two germline ends. CDR1 LGHNA and CDR2 YSLEER come from the germline V gene. There are 12 residues in the CDR3. CDR3 DNA sequence: TGCGCCAGCAGCCATACCGGGGCCAGCCCCTTCTTT. Its protein product is CASSHTGASPFF.

This clone has more than one count but fewer than ten. The genes are TRBV6-5 and TRBJ1-2, with TRBD1 matching 8 bases. V trimming: 7 bases; J trimming: 4 bases; junction bases outside the gene matches: 11. The CDR3 runs to 15 residues. Germline V CDR1 and CDR2: MNHEY, SVGAGI. The CDR3 spells CASIISRDRSYGYTF. The CDR3 DNA is TGTGCCAGCATAATTTCCCGGGACAGGTCCTATGGCTACACCTTC.

This chain links TRBV7-2 with TRBJ2-3; D gene ambiguous. Deletions cut 3 bases from V and 0 bases from J, with 7 bases between. Germline-derived CDR1 and CDR2 are SGHTA and FQGNSA. CDR3 length: 14 amino acids. Written as DNA, the CDR3 is TGTGCCAGCAGCTTGGGATCCAGCACAGATACGCAGTATTTT. It is translated as CASSLGSSTDTQYF. Full variable domain (missing parts from reference TRBV7-2 and TRBJ2-3): GAGVSQSPSNKVTEKGKDVELRCDPISGHTALYWYRQSLGQGLEFLIYFQGNSAPDKSGLPSDRFSAERTGGSVSTLTIQRTQQEDSAVYLCASSLGSSTDTQYFGPGTRLTVL.

This clone showed up just a few times. This chain links TRBV29-1 with TRBJ2-1; perhaps TRBD1 as D (5 bases). V was trimmed by 2 bases and J by 7 bases, leaving 15 bases between them. Germline-derived CDR1 and CDR2 are SQVTM and ANQGSEA. The CDR3 has 14 amino acids. The CDR3 reads CSVERVQGANEQFF. The DNA for the CDR3 is TGCAGCGTTGAAAGAGTCCAGGGTGCAAATGAGCAGTTCTTC.

The genes are TRBV5-1 and TRBJ2-6, with TRBD1 identical over 7 bases. The CDR3 consists of 18 residues. Looked up from germline, CDR1 is SGHRS and CDR2 is YFSETQ. Trimming removed 4 bases from V and 0 bases from J; junction bases left unmatched: 10. The CDR3 is CASSVRQGFSSGANVLTF. The CDR3 DNA sequence: TGCGCCAGCAGCGTGAGACAGGGCTTTAGCTCTGGGGCCAACGTCCTGACTTTC.

This clone was detected a few times. At the DNA level, this CDR3 is encoded by other sequences in the same sample as well. The J gene is TRBJ2-5, the V gene TRBV5-4, with D maybe TRBD1 (5 bases). Trimming stripped 0 bases from V and 4 bases from J, with 7 bases between. Germline CDR1 and CDR2: SGHNT and YYREEE (reference sequence). This CDR3 region has 13 residues. The CDR3 region has the DNA TGTGCCAGCAGCTTGGTAGGGGCAGAGACCCAGTACTTC. Translated: CASSLVGAETQYF.

The chain combines TRBV7-6 with TRBJ2-7; D possibly corresponds to TRBD1 (5 bases). V was pared by 1 base and J by 5 bases, with 9 bases between. Looked up from germline, CDR1 is SGHVS and CDR2 is FNYEAQ. The CDR3 loop spans 13 amino acids. The CDR3 reads CASSLDPGNEQYV. The CDR3 region has the DNA TGTGCCAGCAGCTTAGATCCAGGGAACGAGCAGTACGTC.

This clone showed up just a few times. This sequence joins TRBV7-3 and TRBJ2-1; D call uncertain. CDR3 length: 13 amino acids. Germline V gene data show CDR1 as SGHTA and CDR2 as FQGTGA. V dropped 0 bases and J dropped 8 bases, with 8 bases sitting between them. Written as DNA, the CDR3 is TGTGCCAGCAGCTTAACAGATGAGGATGAGCAGTTCTTC. It translates to CASSLTDEDEQFF.

The sample holds a few counts of this clone. This sequence joins TRBV5-6 and TRBJ2-5, with D possibly being TRBD2 (5 bases). The V end lost 4 bases, the J end lost 5 bases, and 15 bases lay between the germline ends. Germline V gene lookup returns CDR1 SGHDT and CDR2 YYEEEE. The CDR3 spans 14 residues. DNA of the CDR3: TGTGCCAGCAGCCCGAGGACTCTCGGGGAGACCCAGTACTTC. It codes for CASSPRTLGETQYF.